This T cell receptor beta chain derives from a study of OX40 agonist ivuxolimab in advanced cancers. The germline CDR1 and CDR2 sequences are LNHNV and YYDKDF (reference sequence). The CDR3 covers 19 residues. The J segment lost 6 bases and the V segment lost 2 bases, leaving 18 bases of the junction unmatched. Libraries were prepared by immunoSEQ multiplex PCR; TCRdb keeps only in-frame clonotypes and omits some of them. The sample carries more than 85,000 clones, about 89% recorded once. This clonotype was sampled from an adult with an advanced solid tumor such as melanoma, head and neck, liver or kidney cancer. This rearrangement joins TRBV15 to TRBJ2-3, with 9 bases identical to TRBD2. Sequenced here: CD4+ or CD8+ T cells sorted from blood, sampled in a trial of the OX40 agonist ivuxolimab. The CDR3 DNA reads TGTGCCACCAGCAGATCCCCCATCCTTAGCGGGAGAGGGGGTGATACGCAGTATTTT. This codes for CATSRSPILSGRGGDTQYF.